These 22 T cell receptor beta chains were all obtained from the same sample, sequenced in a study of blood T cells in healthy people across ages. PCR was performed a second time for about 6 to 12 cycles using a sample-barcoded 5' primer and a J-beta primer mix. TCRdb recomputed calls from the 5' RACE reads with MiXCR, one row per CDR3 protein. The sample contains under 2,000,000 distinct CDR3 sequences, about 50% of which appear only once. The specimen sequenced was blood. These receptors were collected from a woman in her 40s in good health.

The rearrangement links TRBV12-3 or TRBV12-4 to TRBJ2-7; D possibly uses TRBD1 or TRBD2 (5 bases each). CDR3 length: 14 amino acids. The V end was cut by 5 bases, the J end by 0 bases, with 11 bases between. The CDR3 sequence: CASSVRGDSYEQYF. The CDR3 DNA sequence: TGTGCCAGCAGTGTCAGAGGGGACTCCTACGAGCAGTACTTC.

CDR3 sequence reads: CASSESGFDADTQYF. The CDR3 DNA follows: TGTGCCAGCAGTGAGTCTGGATTTGACGCGGATACGCAGTATTTT. The V call is TRBV2, the J call TRBJ2-3; D not certain. The CDR3 is 15 residues long. The V and J ends lost 3 bases and 6 bases respectively, with 16 bases between them. The V gene's germline CDR1 is SNHLY and CDR2 FYNNEI.

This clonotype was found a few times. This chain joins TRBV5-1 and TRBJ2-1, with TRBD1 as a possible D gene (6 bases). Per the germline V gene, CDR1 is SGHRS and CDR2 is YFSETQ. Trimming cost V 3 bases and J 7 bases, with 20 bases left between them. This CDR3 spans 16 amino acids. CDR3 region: CASSSGVVASQNEQFF. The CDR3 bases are TGCGCCAGCAGCTCAGGGGTCGTCGCCTCTCAGAATGAGCAGTTCTTC.

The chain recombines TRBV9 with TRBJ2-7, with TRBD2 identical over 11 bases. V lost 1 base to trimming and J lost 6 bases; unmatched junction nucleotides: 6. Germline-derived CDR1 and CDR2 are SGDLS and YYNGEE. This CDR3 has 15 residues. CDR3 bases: TGTGCCAGCAGCGTATATGAGACTAGCGGGGCCGAGCAGTACTTC. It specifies CASSVYETSGAEQYF.

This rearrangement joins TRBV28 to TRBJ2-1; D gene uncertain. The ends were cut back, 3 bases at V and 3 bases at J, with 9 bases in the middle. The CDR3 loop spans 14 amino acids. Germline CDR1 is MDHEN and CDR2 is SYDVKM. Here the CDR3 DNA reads TGTGCCAGCAGTTTCCTAGACCACTACAATGAGCAGTTCTTC. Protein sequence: CASSFLDHYNEQFF.

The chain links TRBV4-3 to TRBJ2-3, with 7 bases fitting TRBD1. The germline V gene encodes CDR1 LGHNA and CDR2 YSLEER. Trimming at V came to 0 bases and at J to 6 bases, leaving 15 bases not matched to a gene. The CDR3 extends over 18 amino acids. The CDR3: CASSQDNRRGGGTDTQYF. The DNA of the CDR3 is TGCGCCAGCAGCCAAGATAATCGGCGAGGGGGCGGAACGGATACGCAGTATTTT.

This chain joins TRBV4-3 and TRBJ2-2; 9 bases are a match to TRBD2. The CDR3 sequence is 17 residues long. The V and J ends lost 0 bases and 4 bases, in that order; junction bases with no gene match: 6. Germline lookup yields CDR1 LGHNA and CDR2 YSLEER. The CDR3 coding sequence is TGCGCCAGCAGCCAAGATTGGCGGGGGGGCGGCACCGGGGAGCTGTTTTTT. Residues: CASSQDWRGGGTGELFF.

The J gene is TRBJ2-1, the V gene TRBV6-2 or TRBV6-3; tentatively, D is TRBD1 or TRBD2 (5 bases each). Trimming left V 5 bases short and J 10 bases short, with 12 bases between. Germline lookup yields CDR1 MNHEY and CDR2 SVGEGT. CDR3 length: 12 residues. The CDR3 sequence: CASSHGDGEQFF. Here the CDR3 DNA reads TGTGCCAGCAGTCATGGGGACGGGGAGCAGTTCTTC.

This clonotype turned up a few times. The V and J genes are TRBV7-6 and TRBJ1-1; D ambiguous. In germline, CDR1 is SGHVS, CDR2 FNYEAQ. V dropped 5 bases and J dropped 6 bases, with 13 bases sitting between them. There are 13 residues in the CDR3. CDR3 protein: CASSLGDTSEAFF. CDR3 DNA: TGTGCCAGCAGCCTCGGAGACACCTCTGAAGCTTTCTTT.

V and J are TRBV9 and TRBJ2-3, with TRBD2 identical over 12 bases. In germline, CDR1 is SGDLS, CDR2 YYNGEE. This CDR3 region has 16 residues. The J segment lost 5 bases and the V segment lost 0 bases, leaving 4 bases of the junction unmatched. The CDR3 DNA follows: TGTGCCAGCAGCGTAGGACTAGCGGGGGTGGAAGATACGCAGTATTTT. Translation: CASSVGLAGVEDTQYF.

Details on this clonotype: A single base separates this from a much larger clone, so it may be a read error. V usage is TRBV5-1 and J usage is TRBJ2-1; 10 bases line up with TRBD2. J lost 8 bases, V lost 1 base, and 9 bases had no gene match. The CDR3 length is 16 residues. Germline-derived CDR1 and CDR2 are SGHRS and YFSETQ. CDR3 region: CASSLTSGTAAHEQFF. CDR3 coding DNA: TGCGCCAGCAGCTTGACTAGCGGGACGGCGGCGCATGAGCAGTTCTTC. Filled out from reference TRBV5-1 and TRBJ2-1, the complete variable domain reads KAGVTQTPRYLIKTRGQQVTLSCSPISGHRSVSWYQQTPGQGLQFLFEYFSETQRNKGNFPGRFSGRQFSNSRSEMNVSTLELGDSALYLCASSLTSGTAAHEQFFGPGTRLTVL.

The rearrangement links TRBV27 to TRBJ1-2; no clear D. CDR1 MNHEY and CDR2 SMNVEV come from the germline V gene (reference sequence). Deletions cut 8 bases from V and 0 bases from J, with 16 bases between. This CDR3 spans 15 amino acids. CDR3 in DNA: TGTGCCAGCGGGCCAGGAGATTTCCCTAACTATGGCTACACCTTC. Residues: CASGPGDFPNYGYTF.

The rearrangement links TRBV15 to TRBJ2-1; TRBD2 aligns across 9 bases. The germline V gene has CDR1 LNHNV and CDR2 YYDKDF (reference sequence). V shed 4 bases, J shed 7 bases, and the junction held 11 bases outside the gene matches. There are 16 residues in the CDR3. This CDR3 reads CATSTGRRGGLNEQFF. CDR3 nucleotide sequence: TGTGCCACCAGCACAGGGCGGCGGGGGGGCCTGAATGAGCAGTTCTTC. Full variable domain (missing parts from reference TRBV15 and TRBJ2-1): DAMVIQNPRYQVTQFGKPVTLSCSQTLNHNVMYWYQQKSSQAPKLLFHYYDKDFNNEADTPDNFQSRRPNTSFCFLDIRSPGLGDTAMYLCATSTGRRGGLNEQFFGPGTRLTVL.

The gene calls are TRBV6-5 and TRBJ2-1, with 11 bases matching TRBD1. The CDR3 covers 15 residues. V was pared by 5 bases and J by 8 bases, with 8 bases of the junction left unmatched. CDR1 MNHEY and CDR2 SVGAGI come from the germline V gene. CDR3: CASSPRTGGGDEQFF. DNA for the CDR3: TGTGCCAGCAGTCCCCGGACAGGGGGCGGCGATGAGCAGTTCTTC.

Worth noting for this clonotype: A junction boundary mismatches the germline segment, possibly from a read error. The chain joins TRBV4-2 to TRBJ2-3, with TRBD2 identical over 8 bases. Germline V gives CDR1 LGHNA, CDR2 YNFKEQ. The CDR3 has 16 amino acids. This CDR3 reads CASSQDVSGGTDTQYF. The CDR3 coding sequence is TGCGCCAGCAGCCAAGATGTTAGCGGGGGCACAGATACGCAGTATTTT.

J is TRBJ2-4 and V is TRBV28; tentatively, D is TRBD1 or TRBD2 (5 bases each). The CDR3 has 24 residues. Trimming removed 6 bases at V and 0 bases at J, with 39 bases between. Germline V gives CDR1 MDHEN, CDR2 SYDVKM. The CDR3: CASRGPPRGASKIANWIAKNIQYF. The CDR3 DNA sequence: TGTGCCAGCAGGGGGCCTCCCCGGGGAGCCAGTAAGATAGCCAATTGGATAGCCAAAAACATTCAGTACTTC.

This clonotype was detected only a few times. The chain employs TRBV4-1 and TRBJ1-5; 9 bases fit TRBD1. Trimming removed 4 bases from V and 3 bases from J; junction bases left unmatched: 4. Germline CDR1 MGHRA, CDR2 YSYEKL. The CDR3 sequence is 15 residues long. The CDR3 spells CASSPWTGVNQPQHF. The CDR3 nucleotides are TGCGCCAGCAGCCCCTGGACAGGGGTCAATCAGCCCCAGCATTTT.

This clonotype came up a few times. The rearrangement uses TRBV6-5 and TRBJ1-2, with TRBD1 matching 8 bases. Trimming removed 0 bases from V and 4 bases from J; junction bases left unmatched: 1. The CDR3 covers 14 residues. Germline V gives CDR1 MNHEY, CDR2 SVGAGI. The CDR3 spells CASSYSGQGYGYTF. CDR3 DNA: TGTGCCAGCAGTTACTCAGGACAGGGCTATGGCTACACCTTC.

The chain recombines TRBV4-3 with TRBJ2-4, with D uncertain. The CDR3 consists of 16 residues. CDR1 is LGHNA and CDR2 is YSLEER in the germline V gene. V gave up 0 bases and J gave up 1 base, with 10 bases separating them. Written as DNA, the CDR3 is TGCGCCAGCAGCCAAGACAGCCGTGGGGCCAAAAACATTCAGTACTTC. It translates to CASSQDSRGAKNIQYF.

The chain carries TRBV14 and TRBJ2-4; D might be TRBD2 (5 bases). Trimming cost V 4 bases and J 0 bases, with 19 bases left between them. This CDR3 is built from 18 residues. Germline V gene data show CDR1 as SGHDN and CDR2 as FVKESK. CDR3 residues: CASSRMRIAKLAKNIQYF. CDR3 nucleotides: TGTGCCAGCAGCCGCATGAGGATAGCGAAGCTAGCCAAAAACATTCAGTACTTC.

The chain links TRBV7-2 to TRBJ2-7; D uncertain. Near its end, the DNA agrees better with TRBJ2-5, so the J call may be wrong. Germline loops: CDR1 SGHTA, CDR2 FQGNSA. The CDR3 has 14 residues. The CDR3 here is CASSVTNHGETQYF. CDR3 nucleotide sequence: TGTGCCAGCAGCGTTACTAACCACGGGGAGACCCAGTACTTC.

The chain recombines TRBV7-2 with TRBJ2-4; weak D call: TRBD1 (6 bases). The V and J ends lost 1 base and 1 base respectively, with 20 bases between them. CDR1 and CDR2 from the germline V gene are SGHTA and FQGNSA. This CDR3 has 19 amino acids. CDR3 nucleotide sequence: TGTGCCAGCAGCTTAGTTCCCATTGCAGGGGAGTCGGCCAAAAACATTCAGTACTTC. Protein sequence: CASSLVPIAGESAKNIQYF.